This T cell receptor beta chain is drawn from a study of T cell changes during pregnancy in multiple sclerosis. This table comes from immunoSEQ multiplex PCR, and its TCRdb copy is limited to in-frame clones, with some not included. The table includes approximately 100,000 clones, 92% detected once. This clone is a singleton in its sample. V shed 5 bases, J shed 5 bases, and the junction held 9 bases outside the gene matches. The length of the CDR3 is 16 residues. The germline V gene has CDR1 MNHEY and CDR2 SMNVEV (reference sequence). Sequenced material: peripheral blood, taken after pregnancy. This chain uses TRBV27 with TRBJ2-7, with TRBD2 matching 13 bases. This sequence originates from a female donor in good health, enrolled as a control in a pregnancy study. DNA of the CDR3: TGTGCCAGCAGTAGAGGGACTAGCGGGGCGAGAAACGAGCAGTACTTC. Amino acid sequence: CASSRGTSGARNEQYF.